The source of this T cell receptor beta chain is a study of tumor-infiltrating lymphocytes in localized non-small cell lung cancer. Background on the study: Tumor tissue and non-adjacent uninvolved lung came from each patient.

The germline V and J ends were trimmed by 2 bases and 5 bases, with 8 bases remaining between them. This CDR3 contains 12 residues. CDR1 SGHRS and CDR2 YFSETQ come from the germline V gene. Study-level points and caveats: Recurrence-free survival showed no association with tumor T-cell fraction. Different pieces of the same tissue went to different assays, confounding technical variation with intratumor heterogeneity. Tumors had more T cell infiltration than uninvolved lung, per TCRbeta sequencing and CD3 counts.

The data were produced by immunoSEQ multiplex PCR, yet TCRdb's version contains in-frame clones alone and is incomplete. The table records tens of thousands of clones, approximately 80% of them present only once. About this clone: The antigen remains unidentified.

The sequenced sample was lung tumor tissue. The TCR originated in a human donor with non-small cell lung cancer. The genes are TRBV5-1 and TRBJ2-7; D perhaps matches TRBD1 (5 bases). Here the CDR3 reads CASSFMGHEQYF. DNA of the CDR3: TGCGCCAGCAGCTTTATGGGGCACGAGCAGTACTTC.